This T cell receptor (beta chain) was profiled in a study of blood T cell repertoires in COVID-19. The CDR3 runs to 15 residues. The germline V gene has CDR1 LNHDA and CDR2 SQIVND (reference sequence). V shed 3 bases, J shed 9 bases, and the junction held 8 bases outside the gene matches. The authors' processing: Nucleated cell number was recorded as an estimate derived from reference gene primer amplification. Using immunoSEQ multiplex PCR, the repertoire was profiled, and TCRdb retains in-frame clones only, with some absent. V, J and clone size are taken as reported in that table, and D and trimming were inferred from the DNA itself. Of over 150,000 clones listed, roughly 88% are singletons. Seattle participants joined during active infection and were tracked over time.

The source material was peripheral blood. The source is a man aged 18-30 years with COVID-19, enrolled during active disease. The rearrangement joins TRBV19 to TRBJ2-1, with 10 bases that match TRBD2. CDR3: CASSIPLAGSGEQFF. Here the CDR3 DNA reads TGTGCCAGTAGTATCCCACTAGCGGGATCCGGTGAGCAGTTCTTC.